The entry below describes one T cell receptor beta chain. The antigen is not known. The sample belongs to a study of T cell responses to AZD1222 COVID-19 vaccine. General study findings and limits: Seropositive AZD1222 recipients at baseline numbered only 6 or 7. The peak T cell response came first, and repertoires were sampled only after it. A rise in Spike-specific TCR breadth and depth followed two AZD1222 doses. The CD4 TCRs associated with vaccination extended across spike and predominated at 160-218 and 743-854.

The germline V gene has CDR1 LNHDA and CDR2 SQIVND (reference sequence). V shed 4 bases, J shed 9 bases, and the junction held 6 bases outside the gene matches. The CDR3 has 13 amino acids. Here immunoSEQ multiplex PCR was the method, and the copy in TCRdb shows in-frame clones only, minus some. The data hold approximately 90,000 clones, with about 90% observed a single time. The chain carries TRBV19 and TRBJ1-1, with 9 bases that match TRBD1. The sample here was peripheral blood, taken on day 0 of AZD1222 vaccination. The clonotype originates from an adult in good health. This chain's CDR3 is CASSTSGTGKAFF. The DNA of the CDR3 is TGTGCCAGTAGTACGTCCGGGACAGGGAAAGCTTTCTTT.